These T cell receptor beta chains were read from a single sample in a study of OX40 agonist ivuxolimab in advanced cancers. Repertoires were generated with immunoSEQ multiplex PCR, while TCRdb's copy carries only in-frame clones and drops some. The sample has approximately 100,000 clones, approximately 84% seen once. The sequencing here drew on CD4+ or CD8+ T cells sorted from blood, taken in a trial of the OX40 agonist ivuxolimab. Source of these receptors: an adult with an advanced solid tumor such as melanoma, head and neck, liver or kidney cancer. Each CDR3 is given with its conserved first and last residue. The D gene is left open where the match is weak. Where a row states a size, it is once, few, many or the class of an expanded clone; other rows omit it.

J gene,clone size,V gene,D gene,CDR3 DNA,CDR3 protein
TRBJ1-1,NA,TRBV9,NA,TGTGCCAGCAGCCTAGGTGTTCGGGACACTGAAGCTTTCTTT,CASSLGVRDTEAFF
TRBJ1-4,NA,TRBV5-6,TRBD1,TGTGCCAGCAGCTCCGTCGGACAGGGTGAAGCCGAAAAACTGTTTTTT,CASSSVGQGEAEKLFF
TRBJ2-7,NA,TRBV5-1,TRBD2,TGCGCCAGCAGCGAGTTAGCGGGAGCCTACGAGCAGTACTTC,CASSELAGAYEQYF
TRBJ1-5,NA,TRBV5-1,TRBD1,TGCGCCAGCAGCGAGGGACAGGGAATCGATCAGCCCCAGCATTTT,CASSEGQGIDQPQHF
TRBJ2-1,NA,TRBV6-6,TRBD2,TGTGCCAGCCATCTAGCGGGGAGGGATGAGCAGTTCTTC,CASHLAGRDEQFF
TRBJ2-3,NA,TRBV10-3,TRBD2,TGTGCCATCAGTGAAGGCAGCGGGGGCCCCACAGATACGCAGTATTTT,CAISEGSGGPTDTQYF
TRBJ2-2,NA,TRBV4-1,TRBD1,TGCGCCAGCAGCCATTGGACAGGGACCACCGGGGAGCTGTTTTTT,CASSHWTGTTGELFF
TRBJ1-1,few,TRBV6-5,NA,TGTGCCAGCAGGGGAACAGCGAACACTGAAGCTTTCTTT,CASRGTANTEAFF
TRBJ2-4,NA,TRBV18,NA,TGTGCCAGCTCAGCCGATGGTGGGGCGCTTCAGTACTTC,CASSADGGALQYF
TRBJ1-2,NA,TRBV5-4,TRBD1,TGTGCCAGCAGCTTGTGGGGATTGGACAGGGGTTATGGCTACACCTTC,CASSLWGLDRGYGYTF
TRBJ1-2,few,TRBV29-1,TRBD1,TGCAGCGCCGGGACAGGCTTTAACTATGGCTACACCTTC,CSAGTGFNYGYTF
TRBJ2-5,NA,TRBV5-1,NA,TGCGCCAGCAGCTTGGACCAAGAGACCCAGTACTTC,CASSLDQETQYF
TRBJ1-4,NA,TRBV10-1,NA,TGCGCCAGCAGTGAATATGAGGACTCTGAAAAACTGTTTTTT,CASSEYEDSEKLFF
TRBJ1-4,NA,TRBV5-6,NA,TGTGCCAGCAGCTTTGTCTCAGGGGATGAAAAACTGTTTTTT,CASSFVSGDEKLFF
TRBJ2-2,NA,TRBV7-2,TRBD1,TGTGCCAGCAGCCCGGACAGGGGAGTCGGGGAGCTGTTTTTT,CASSPDRGVGELFF
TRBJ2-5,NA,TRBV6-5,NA,TGTGCCAGCAGTTCCGGGACTGCCAAAGAGACCCAGTACTTC,CASSSGTAKETQYF
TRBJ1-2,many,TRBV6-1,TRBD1,TGTGCCAGCAGGGATCGGGACAGGGGAGCCTATGGCTACACCTTC,CASRDRDRGAYGYTF
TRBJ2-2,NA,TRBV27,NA,TGTGCCAGCGCGCGAGACGGTCCCCGGGCCGGGGAGCTGTTTTTT,CASARDGPRAGELFF
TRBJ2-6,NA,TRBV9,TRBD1,TGTGCCAGCAGCGTAGTTGGGACAGGGGCAGGGGCCAACGTCCTGACTTTC,CASSVVGTGAGANVLTF
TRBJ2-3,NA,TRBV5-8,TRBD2,TGTGCCAGCAGCTTTGGACTAGCGGGGGGCACAGATACGCAGTATTTT,CASSFGLAGGTDTQYF
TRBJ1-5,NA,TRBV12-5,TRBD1,TGTGCTAGTGGTTTCGACAGGGGGATCTGGCCCCAGCATTTT,CASGFDRGIWPQHF
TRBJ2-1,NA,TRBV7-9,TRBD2,TGTGCCAGCAGCTTGAGCGGGGGATCCTACAATGAGCAGTTCTTC,CASSLSGGSYNEQFF
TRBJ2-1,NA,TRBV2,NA,TGTGCCAGCACCGAAGGTAATGAGCAGTTCTTC,CASTEGNEQFF
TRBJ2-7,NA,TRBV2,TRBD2,TGTGCCAGCAGCGCGGGACTAGCGGGATATGCCGAGCAGTACTTC,CASSAGLAGYAEQYF
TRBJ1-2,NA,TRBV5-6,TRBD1,TGTGCCAGCACCCCGACAGGGGTCTATGGCTACACCTTC,CASTPTGVYGYTF
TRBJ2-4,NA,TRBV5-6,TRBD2,TGTGCCAGCAGCTTTACGGGAGGGCCTGCGTTAGGGGCCAAAAACATTCAGTACTTC,CASSFTGGPALGAKNIQYF
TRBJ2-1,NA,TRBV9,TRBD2,TGTGCCAGCAGCCAGGAACTAGCGGGAGGGCGCAATGAGCAGTTCTTC,CASSQELAGGRNEQFF
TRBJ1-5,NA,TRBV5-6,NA,TGTGCCAGCAGCTTTCACAGGGCCAATCAGCCCCAGCATTTT,CASSFHRANQPQHF
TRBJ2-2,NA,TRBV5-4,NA,TGTGCCAGCTCTGCCCCGACTGAGGCAATAGGGGAGCTGTTTTTT,CASSAPTEAIGELFF
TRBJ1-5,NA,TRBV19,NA,TGTGCCAGTAATCTCTTGCACGGATCTAGCAATCAGCCCCAGCATTTT,CASNLLHGSSNQPQHF
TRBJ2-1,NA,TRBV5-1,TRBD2,TGCGCCAGCAGTCTAGCGGGAAATGAGCAGTTCTTC,CASSLAGNEQFF
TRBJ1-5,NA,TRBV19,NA,TGTGCCAGTAGTATAGATATGGGGGCTTATAGCAATCAGCCCCAGCATTTT,CASSIDMGAYSNQPQHF
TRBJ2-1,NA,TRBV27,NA,TGTGCCAGCTCGTGGGAGCCTGGCAATGAGCAGTTCTTC,CASSWEPGNEQFF
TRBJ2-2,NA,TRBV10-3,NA,TGTGCCATCAGTGAGACTACCAGGAACACCGGGGAGCTGTTTTTT,CAISETTRNTGELFF
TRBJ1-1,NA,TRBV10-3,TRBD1,TGTGCCATCAGTGAAGGGAGGGCAGGGGGCACTGAAGCTTTCTTT,CAISEGRAGGTEAFF
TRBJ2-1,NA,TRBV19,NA,TGTGCCAGTAGTGCGGACCGAGTCGGGCAGTTCTTC,CASSADRVGQFF
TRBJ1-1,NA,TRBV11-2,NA,TGTGCCAGCAGCCTTTGGACAGCTGAAGCTTTCTTT,CASSLWTAEAFF
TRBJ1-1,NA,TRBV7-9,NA,TGTGCCAGCAGGAGCAGGGCGGACACTGAAGCTTTCTTT,CASRSRADTEAFF
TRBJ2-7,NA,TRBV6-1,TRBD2,TGTGCCAGCCGGGGGGCGGCGGGAGGGTCCGAGCAGTACTTC,CASRGAAGGSEQYF
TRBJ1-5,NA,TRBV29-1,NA,TGCAGCGTTCGTACAGACAATCAGCCCCAGCATTTT,CSVRTDNQPQHF
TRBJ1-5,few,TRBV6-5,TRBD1,TGTGCCAGCAGTTCCCAGGGGGTCGGCAATCAGCCCCAGCATTTT,CASSSQGVGNQPQHF
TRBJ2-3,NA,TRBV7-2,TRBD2,TGTGCCAGCAGCGGAAATCTCGGGACTAGAGGCACAGATACGCAGTATTTT,CASSGNLGTRGTDTQYF
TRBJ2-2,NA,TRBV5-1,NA,TGCGCCAGCAGCTTACGGGTGGACACCGGGGAGCTGTTTTTT,CASSLRVDTGELFF
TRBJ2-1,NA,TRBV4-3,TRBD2,TGCGCCAGCAGCCAAGAGACGGCCGCGGGGGGGCTATCTACGGAGCAGTTCTTC,CASSQETAAGGLSTEQFF
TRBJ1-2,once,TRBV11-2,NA,TGTGCCAGCAGCTTAAAGGGGGGCGGTGGCTACACCTTC,CASSLKGGGGYTF
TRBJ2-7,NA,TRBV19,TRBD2,TGTGCCAGTAGTACCCCGACTAGCGGGAGTTACGAGCAGTACTTC,CASSTPTSGSYEQYF
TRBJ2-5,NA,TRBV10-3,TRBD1,TGTGCCATCAGTGAGTCGAGCGGGACAGGGGTGACCCAGTACTTC,CAISESSGTGVTQYF
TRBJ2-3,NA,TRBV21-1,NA,TGTGCCAGCAGCAGTCAGGGGGCAGATACGCAGTATTTT,CASSSQGADTQYF
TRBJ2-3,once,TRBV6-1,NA,TGTGCCAGCAGTGAAACCTTACCAACAGATACGCAGTATTTT,CASSETLPTDTQYF
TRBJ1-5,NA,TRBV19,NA,TGTGCCAGTAGTTGGGGGGGGGCTGGCAGTCAGCCCCAGCATTTT,CASSWGGAGSQPQHF
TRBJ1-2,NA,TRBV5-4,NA,TGTGCCAGCAGCCAAGAGGGGCGCCAAGGGGACTATGGCTACACCTTC,CASSQEGRQGDYGYTF
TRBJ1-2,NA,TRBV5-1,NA,TGCGCCAGCAGCTTGGAGGGGCCCGGAGGCTACACCTTC,CASSLEGPGGYTF
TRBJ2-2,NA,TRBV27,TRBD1,TGTGCCAGCAGTTTACAGACAGGGATCCCCGGGGAGCTGTTTTTT,CASSLQTGIPGELFF
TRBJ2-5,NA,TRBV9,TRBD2,TGTGCCAGCAGCCCGGGACTAGCGGGGCTCCAAGAGACCCAGTACTTC,CASSPGLAGLQETQYF
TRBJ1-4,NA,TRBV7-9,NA,TGTGCCAGCAGCCCAGAAAACGGGCGACATGAAAAACTGTTTTTT,CASSPENGRHEKLFF